The clone carrying this T cell receptor (beta chain) occurred a few times. The data were taken from a study of blood T cell repertoires in COVID-19. Sequenced by immunoSEQ multiplex PCR; TCRdb stores in-frame clones only, minus some. The sample holds 54,000 or so clones, roughly 87% seen once. The V and J ends lost 5 bases and 5 bases, in that order; junction bases with no gene match: 13. Germline values: CDR1 MDHEN, CDR2 SYDVKM. The CDR3 is 16 amino acids. The chain is built from TRBV28 and TRBJ1-1, with TRBD1 matching over 8 bases. The sample was peripheral blood. The TCR was taken from a woman in her sixties or seventies with acute or convalescent COVID-19. The CDR3 DNA reads TGTGCCAGCAGTCCGCCTTTAGGACAGGGAGATACTGAAGCTTTCTTT. This gives the protein CASSPPLGQGDTEAFF. Full variable domain (missing parts from reference TRBV28 and TRBJ1-1): DVKVTQSSRYLVKRTGEKVFLECVQDMDHENMFWYRQDPGLGLRLIYFSYDVKMKEKGDIPEGYSVSREKKERFSLILESASTNQTSMYLCASSPPLGQGDTEAFFGQGTRLTVV.